A single sample is the source of the 9 T cell receptor gamma chains below, sequenced in a study of gamma delta lymphoproliferative disorders and STAT genes. TCRdb re-identified clones in the multiplex PCR reads via CATT. The sample includes around 1,000 gamma-chain clones, roughly a fifth of them seen just once. Sequencing used genomic DNA taken from PBMCs of patients and controls. The sequencing sample was made of blood. These receptors were obtained from a human donor in good health.

Details on this clone: This sequence may be a read error, since a much larger clone differs from it by one base. The J gene is TRGJ1 or TRGJ2, the V gene TRGV9. The J gene, missing from TCRdb, was assigned here through DNA to germline matching. Germline V gene lookup returns CDR1 GITISATS and CDR2 ISYDGTV (reference sequence). The V segment lost 2 bases and the J segment 2 bases; nucleotides outside the gene matches: 12. The CDR3 loop spans 16 amino acids. CDR3 DNA: TGTGCCTTGTGGGAGGCCGAGACCTACTATTATTATAAGAAACTCTTT. It is translated as CALWEAETYYYYKKLF.

This clone was picked up a small number of times. TCRdb's protein for this DNA is that of a much larger clone and differs from the translation at residue 19, likely a read error; the protein shown is the DNA translation. No J gene call was made, and the V gene is TRGV4. This CDR3 region has 21 residues. CDR1 EGSTGY and CDR2 YDSYTSSV come from the germline V gene. The CDR3 loop reads CATWDGHTNRVEELGKKIEVF. In nucleotides, the CDR3 is TGTGCCACCTGGGATGGGCACACGAACCGAGTTGAAGAGTTGGGCAAAAAAATCGAGGTATTT.

In this sample, this clone turned up a few times. TCRdb has a much larger clone's protein, which differs at residue 5 from the translation of this DNA, likely because of a read error; what is shown is the protein translated from the DNA. This rearrangement joins TRGV4 to TRGJP. TCRdb does not report a J gene; here it was assigned by matching the DNA to germline references. The CDR3 length is 21 residues. Germline values: CDR1 EGSTGY, CDR2 YDSYTSSV. The CDR3 loop reads CATWYGHTNRVEELGKKIKVF. The DNA of the CDR3 is TGTGCCACCTGGTATGGGCACACGAACCGAGTTGAAGAGTTGGGCAAAAAAATCAAGGTATTT.

This clone is termed medium-sized (0.01 to 0.1%). The gene calls are TRGV8 and TRGJ1 or TRGJ2. As TCRdb names no J gene, one was assigned here on the basis of a DNA match to germline. CDR3 length: 18 amino acids. The germline V gene encodes CDR1 VENAVY and CDR2 YDSYNSRV. The V gene end was trimmed by 0 bases and the J gene end by 7 bases; junction bases not matched to a gene: 21. The DNA for the CDR3 is TGTGCCACCTGGGATAGGCAGGGGACCGGGGGGTTTTTCTATAAGAAACTCTTT. This codes for CATWDRQGTGGFFYKKLF.

By share, this clone ranks as medium-sized. The CDR3 sequence: CATWGCGYYKKLF. As DNA, the CDR3 is TGTGCCACCTGGGGGTGTGGGTATTATAAGAAACTCTTT. This chain links TRGV8 with TRGJ1 or TRGJ2. TCRdb is silent on the J gene; assignment here came from matching the DNA to germline. From germline, CDR1 is VENAVY and CDR2 YDSYNSRV. Trimming removed 5 bases from V and 4 bases from J; junction bases left unmatched: 8. The CDR3 has 13 residues.

This clone was counted many times. The rearrangement links TRGV2 to TRGJ1 or TRGJ2. TCRdb does not report a J gene; here it was assigned by matching the DNA to germline references. Germline CDR1 reads EGSNGY; CDR2 reads YDSYNSKV. CDR3 size: 13 residues. Germline trimming cut 0 bases from V and 7 bases from J; bases unmatched to any gene: 6. The CDR3 is CATWDGGGYKKLF. CDR3 coding DNA: TGTGCCACCTGGGACGGGGGGGGATATAAGAAACTCTTT.

The CDR3: CATWDGPLSSDWIKTF. CDR3 DNA sequence: TGTGCCACCTGGGACGGCCCCCTAAGTAGTGATTGGATCAAGACGTTT. The V and J genes are TRGV2 and TRGJP2. TCRdb leaves out the J gene; it was filled in here by matching the DNA to germline. After removal of 1 base from V and 2 bases from J, the junction contained 7 bases not matched to a gene. This CDR3 comprises 16 residues. Germline V gene lookup returns CDR1 EGSNGY and CDR2 YDSYNSKV.

The CDR3 DNA follows: TGTGCCTTCCCCTACTCAGGTGGAGGCCCGAGGAAACTCTTT. Translating it yields CAFPYSGGGPRKLF. The J gene is TRGJ1 or TRGJ2, the V gene TRGV4. TCRdb does not report a J gene; here it was assigned by matching the DNA to germline references. After removal of 12 bases from V and 12 bases from J, the junction contained 26 bases not matched to a gene. Germline loops: CDR1 EGSTGY, CDR2 YDSYTSSV. CDR3 length equals 14 residues.

Remarks on this clone: The limits of the CDR3 on the DNA are not certain, so only TCRdb's listed CDR3 is given. The V gene is given as TRGV10, and no J gene call is available. TRGV10 is recorded as an ORF, its role being uncertain. The CDR3 has 18 residues if both end residues are counted. CDR3: CAAWDKVIRNSLAVEQHF.